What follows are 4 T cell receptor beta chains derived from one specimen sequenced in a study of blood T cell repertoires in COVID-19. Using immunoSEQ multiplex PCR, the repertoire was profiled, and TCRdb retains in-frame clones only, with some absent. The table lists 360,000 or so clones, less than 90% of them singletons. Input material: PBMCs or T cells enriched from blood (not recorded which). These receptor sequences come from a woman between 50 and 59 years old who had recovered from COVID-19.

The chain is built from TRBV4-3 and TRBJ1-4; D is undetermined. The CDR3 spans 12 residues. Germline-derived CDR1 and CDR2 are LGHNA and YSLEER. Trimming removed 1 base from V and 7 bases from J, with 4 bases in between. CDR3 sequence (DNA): TGCGCCAGCAGCCAAGGAGGTGAAAAACTGTTTTTT. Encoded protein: CASSQGGEKLFF.

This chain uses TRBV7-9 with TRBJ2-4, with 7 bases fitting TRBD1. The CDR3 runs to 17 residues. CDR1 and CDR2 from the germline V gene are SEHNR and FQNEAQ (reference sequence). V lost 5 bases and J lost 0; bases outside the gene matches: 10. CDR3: CASSDQTGTIAKNIQYF. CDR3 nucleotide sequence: TGTGCCAGCAGCGACCAGACAGGGACAATAGCCAAAAACATTCAGTACTTC.

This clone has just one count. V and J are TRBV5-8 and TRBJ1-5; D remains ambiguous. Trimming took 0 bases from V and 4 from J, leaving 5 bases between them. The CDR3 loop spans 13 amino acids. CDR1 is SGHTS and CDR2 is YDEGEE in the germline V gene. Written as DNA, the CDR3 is TGTGCCAGCAGCTTGGATGCGAATCAGCCCCAGCATTTT. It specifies CASSLDANQPQHF.

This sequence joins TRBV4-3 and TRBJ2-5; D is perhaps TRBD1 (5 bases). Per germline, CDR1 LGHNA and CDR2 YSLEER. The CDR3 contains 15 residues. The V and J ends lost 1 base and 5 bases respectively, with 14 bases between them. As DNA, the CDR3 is TGCGCCAGCAGCCAAGGGTTGGGGCGCGAGGAGACCCAGTACTTC. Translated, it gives CASSQGLGREETQYF.